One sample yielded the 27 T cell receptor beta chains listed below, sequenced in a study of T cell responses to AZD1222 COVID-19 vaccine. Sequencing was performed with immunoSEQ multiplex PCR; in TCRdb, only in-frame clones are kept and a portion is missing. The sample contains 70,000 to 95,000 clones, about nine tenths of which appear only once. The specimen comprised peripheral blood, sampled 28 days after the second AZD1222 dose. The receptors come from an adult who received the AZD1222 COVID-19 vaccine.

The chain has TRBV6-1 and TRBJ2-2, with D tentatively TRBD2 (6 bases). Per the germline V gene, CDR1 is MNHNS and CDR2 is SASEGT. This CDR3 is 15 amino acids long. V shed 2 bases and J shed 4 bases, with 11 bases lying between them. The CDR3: CASSERGGSTGELFF. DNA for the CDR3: TGTGCCAGCAGTGAAAGAGGAGGGTCCACCGGGGAGCTGTTTTTT.

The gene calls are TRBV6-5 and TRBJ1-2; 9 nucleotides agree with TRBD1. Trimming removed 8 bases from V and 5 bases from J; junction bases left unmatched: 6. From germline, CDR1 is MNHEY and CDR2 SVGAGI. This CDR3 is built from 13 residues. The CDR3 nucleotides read TGTGCCAGCCTAACAGGGGGCCAATATGGCTACACCTTC. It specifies CASLTGGQYGYTF.

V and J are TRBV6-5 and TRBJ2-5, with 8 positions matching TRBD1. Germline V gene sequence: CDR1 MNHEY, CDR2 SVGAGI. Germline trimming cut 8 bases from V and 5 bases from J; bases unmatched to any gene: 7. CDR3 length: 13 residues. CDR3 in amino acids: CASVRTGWETQYF. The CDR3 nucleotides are TGTGCCAGCGTTCGGACAGGGTGGGAGACCCAGTACTTC.

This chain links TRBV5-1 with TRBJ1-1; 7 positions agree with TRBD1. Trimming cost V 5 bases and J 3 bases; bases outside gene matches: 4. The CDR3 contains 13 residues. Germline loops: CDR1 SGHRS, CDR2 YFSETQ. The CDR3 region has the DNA TGCGCCAGCAGGACAGGGAGGTACACTGAAGCTTTCTTT. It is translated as CASRTGRYTEAFF.

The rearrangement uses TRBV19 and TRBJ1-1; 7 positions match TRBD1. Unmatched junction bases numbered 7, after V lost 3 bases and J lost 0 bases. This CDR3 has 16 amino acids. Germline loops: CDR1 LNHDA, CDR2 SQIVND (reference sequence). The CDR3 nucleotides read TGTGCCAGTAGTATCGGGGACAGACCCTTGAACACTGAAGCTTTCTTT. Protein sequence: CASSIGDRPLNTEAFF.

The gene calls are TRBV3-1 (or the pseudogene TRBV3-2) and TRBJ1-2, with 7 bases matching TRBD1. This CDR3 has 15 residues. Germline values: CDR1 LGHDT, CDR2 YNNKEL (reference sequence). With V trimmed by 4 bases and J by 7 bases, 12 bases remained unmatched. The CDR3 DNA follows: TGTGCCAGCAGCCGCCCCGGGACAGATCTATTTGGCTACACCTTC. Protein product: CASSRPGTDLFGYTF.

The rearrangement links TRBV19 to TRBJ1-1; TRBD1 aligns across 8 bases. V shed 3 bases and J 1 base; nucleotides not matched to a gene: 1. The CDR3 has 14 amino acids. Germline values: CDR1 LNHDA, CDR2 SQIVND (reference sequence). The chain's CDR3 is CASSIQGANTEAFF. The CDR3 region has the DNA TGTGCCAGTAGTATTCAGGGGGCGAACACTGAAGCTTTCTTT. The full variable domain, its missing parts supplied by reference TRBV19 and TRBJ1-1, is DGGITQSPKYLFRKEGQNVTLSCEQNLNHDAMYWYRQDPGQGLRLIYYSQIVNDFQKGDIAEGYSVSREKKESFPLTVTSAQKNPTAFYLCASSIQGANTEAFFGQGTRLTVV.

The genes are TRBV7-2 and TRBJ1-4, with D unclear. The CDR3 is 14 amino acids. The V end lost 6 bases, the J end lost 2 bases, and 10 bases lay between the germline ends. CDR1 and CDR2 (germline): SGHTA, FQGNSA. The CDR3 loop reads CASSQTVTNEKLFF. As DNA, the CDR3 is TGTGCCAGCAGTCAGACCGTGACTAATGAAAAACTGTTTTTT.

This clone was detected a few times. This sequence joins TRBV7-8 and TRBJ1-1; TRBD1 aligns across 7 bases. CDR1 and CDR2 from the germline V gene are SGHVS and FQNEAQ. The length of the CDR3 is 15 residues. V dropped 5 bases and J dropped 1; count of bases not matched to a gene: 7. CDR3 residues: CASSHTWTGNTEAFF. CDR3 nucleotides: TGTGCCAGCAGCCACACCTGGACAGGGAACACTGAAGCTTTCTTT. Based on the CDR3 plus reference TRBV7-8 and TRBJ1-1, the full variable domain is GAGVSQSPRYKVAKRGQDVALRCDPISGHVSLFWYQQALGQGPEFLTYFQNEAQLDKSGLPSDRFFAERPEGSVSTLKIQRTQQEDSAVYLCASSHTWTGNTEAFFGQGTRLTVV.

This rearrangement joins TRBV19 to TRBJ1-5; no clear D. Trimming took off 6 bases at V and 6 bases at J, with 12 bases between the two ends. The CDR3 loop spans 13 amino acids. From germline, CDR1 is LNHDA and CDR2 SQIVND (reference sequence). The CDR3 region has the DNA TGTGCCAGTAGCCTACCGGGTCGTCAGCCCCAGCATTTT. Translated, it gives CASSLPGRQPQHF.

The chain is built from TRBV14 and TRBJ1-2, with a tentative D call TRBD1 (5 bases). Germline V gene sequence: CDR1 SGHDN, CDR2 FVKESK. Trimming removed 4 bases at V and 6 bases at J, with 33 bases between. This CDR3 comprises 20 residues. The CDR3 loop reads CASSPKETGTLKRGGHGYTF. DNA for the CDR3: TGTGCCAGCAGCCCTAAGGAGACCGGGACGCTAAAACGAGGAGGTCATGGCTACACCTTC.

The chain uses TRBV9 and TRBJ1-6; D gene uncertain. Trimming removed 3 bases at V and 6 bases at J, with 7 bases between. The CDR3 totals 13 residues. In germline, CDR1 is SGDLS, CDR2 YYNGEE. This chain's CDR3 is CASSEMANSPLHF. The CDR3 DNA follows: TGTGCCAGCAGCGAAATGGCTAATTCACCCCTCCACTTT.

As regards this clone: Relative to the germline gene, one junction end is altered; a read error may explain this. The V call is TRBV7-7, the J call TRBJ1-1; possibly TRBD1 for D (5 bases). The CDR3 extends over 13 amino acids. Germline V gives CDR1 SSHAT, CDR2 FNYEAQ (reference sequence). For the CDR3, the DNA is TGTGCTAGCAGCCCTGGGAGGGGCACTGAAGCTTTCTTT. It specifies CASSPGRGTEAFF.

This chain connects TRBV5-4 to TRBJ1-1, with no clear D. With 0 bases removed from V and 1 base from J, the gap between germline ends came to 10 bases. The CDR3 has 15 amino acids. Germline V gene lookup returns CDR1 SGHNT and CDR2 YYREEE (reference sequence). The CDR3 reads CASSLGVFANTEAFF. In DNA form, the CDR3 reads TGTGCCAGCAGCTTGGGGGTTTTCGCGAACACTGAAGCTTTCTTT.

The CDR3, as DNA: TGTGCCAGCCGAATAAGCCCGGGACAGGGAAGAGGCTACACCTTC. It is translated as CASRISPGQGRGYTF. V and J are TRBV28 and TRBJ1-2, with TRBD1 matching over 9 bases. CDR1 is MDHEN and CDR2 is SYDVKM in the germline V gene. Trimming removed 8 bases from V and 8 bases from J; junction bases left unmatched: 15. The CDR3 consists of 15 residues.

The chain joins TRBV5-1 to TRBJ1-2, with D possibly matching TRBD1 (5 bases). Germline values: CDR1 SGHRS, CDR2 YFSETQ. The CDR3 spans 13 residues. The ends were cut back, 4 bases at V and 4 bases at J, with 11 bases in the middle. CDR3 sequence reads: CASSADGGYGYTF. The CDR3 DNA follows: TGCGCCAGCAGCGCGGACGGGGGCTATGGCTACACCTTC.

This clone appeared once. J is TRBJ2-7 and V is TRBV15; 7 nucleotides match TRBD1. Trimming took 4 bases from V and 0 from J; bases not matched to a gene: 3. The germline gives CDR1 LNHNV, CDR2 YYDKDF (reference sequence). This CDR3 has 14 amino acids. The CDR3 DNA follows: TGTGCCACCAGCATAAGACAGGGCTCCTACGAGCAGTACTTC. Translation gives CATSIRQGSYEQYF.

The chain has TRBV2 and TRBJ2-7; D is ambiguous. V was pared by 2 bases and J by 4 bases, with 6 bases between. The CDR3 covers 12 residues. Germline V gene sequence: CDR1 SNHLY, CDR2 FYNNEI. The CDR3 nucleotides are TGTGCCAGCAGTGAATCCGGATACGAGCAGTACTTC. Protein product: CASSESGYEQYF.

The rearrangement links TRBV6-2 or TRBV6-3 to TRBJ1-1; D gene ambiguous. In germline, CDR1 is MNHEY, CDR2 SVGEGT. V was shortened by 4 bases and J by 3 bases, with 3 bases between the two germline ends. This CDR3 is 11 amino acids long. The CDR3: CASSSHTEAFF. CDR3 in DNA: TGTGCCAGCAGTTCCCACACTGAAGCTTTCTTT.

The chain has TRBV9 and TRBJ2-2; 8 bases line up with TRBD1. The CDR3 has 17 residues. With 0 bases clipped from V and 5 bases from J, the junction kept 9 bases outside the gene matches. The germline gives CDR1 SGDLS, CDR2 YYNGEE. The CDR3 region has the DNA TGTGCCAGCAGCGTAGGTCCCAACAGGGGGAAAACCGGGGAGCTGTTTTTT. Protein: CASSVGPNRGKTGELFF.

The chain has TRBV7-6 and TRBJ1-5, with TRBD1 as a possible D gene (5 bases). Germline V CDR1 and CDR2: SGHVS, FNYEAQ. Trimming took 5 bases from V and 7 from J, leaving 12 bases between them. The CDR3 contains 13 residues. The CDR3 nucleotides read TGTGCCAGCAGCCACGGTTGGGGCCAGCCCCAGCATTTT. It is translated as CASSHGWGQPQHF.

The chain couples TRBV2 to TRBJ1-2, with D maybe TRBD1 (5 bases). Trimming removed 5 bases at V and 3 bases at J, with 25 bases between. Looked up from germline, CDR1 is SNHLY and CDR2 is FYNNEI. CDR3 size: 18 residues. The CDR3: CASSNRDLRHKPYYGYTF. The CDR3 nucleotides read TGTGCCAGCAGTAACCGGGACCTACGGCACAAGCCTTACTATGGCTACACCTTC.

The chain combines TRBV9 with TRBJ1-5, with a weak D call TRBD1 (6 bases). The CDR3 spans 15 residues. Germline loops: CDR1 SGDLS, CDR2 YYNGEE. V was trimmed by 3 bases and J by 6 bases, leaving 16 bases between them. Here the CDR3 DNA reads TGTGCCAGCAGCGAAGGCTCAGGGGCGGGTCAGCCCCAGCATTTT. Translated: CASSEGSGAGQPQHF.

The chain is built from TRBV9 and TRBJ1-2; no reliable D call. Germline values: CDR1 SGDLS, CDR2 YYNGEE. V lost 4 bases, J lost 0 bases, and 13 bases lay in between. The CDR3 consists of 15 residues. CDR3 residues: CASSLEAAPNYGYTF. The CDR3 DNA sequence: TGTGCCAGCAGCCTAGAGGCAGCCCCTAACTATGGCTACACCTTC.

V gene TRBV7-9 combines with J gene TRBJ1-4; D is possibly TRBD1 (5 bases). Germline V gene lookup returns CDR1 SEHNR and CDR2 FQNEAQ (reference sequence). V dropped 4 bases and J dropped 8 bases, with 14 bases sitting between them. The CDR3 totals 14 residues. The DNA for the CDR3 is TGTGCCAGCAGCTATACAGGACTGGAGGAAAAACTGTTTTTT. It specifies CASSYTGLEEKLFF.

In nucleotides, the CDR3 is TGCGCCAGCAGCCCAGACCTAGCGGAGGGCTACGAGCAGTACTTC. Translation gives CASSPDLAEGYEQYF. The rearrangement joins TRBV5-1 to TRBJ2-7, with TRBD2 identical over 7 bases. V was clipped by 4 bases and J by 3 bases; unmatched bases: 10. CDR1 and CDR2 from the germline V gene are SGHRS and YFSETQ. The CDR3 is 15 residues long.

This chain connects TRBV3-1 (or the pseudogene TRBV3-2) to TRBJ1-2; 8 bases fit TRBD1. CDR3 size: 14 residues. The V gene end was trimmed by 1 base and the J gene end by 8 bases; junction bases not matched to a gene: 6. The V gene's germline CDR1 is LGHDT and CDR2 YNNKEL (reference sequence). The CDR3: CASSQVTGVEGYTF. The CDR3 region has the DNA TGTGCCAGCAGCCAAGTGACAGGGGTAGAAGGCTACACCTTC.